The 16 T cell receptor beta chains below were found in one sample sequenced in a study of T cells expressing NK-cell markers. Each CDR3 protein gets one entry in TCRdb, which reprocessed the 5' RACE reads and gives no DNA. This sample's table has 200,000 to 300,000 distinct CDR3 sequences. The sample comprised blood T cells: a sorted CD56 or NKG2C T cell subset, CD4+ or CD8+ T cells, or bulk PBMC T cells (not recorded which). The receptors originated from a man younger than 30 in good health.

The V call is TRBV12-3 or TRBV12-4, the J call TRBJ2-1; TCRdb returns TRBD2, unconfirmable since there is no DNA. This CDR3 comprises 16 residues. CDR3 protein: CASSQTPSGRDYEQFF.

The chain joins TRBV7-6 to TRBJ2-1; TCRdb calls TRBD2, which cannot be checked without DNA. Per germline, CDR1 SGHVS and CDR2 FNYEAQ. The CDR3 has 16 residues. The CDR3 sequence is CASSFSSGGSYNEQFF.

V usage is TRBV7-8 and J usage is TRBJ2-3; the D call from TCRdb, TRBD2, cannot be confirmed without DNA. Germline CDR1 reads SGHVS; CDR2 reads FQNEAQ. The CDR3 runs 18 residues. The CDR3 region is CASSLALRTSGPTDTQYF. Variable domain in full (rest from reference TRBV7-8 and TRBJ2-3): GAGVSQSPRYKVAKRGQDVALRCDPISGHVSLFWYQQALGQGPEFLTYFQNEAQLDKSGLPSDRFFAERPEGSVSTLKIQRTQQEDSAVYLCASSLALRTSGPTDTQYFGPGTRLTVL.

V usage is TRBV12-3 or TRBV12-4 and J usage is TRBJ2-5. There are 15 residues in the CDR3. The CDR3 here is CASSFDRGGQETQYF.

The rearrangement uses TRBV19 and TRBJ2-1; TCRdb proposes TRBD1, but this gene call is untestable without DNA. CDR3 length: 15 amino acids. Germline V CDR1 and CDR2: LNHDA, SQIVND (reference sequence). CDR3 protein: CASSMGQGRDNEQFF.

The chain carries TRBV7-2 and TRBJ2-7; without DNA, the TCRdb call of TRBD2 cannot be checked. CDR3 size: 17 residues. CDR1 and CDR2 (germline): SGHTA, FQGNSA. This CDR3 reads CASSPSGVTRETYEQYF.

This chain joins TRBV20-1 and TRBJ2-7; no DNA is available, so the TRBD2 call from TCRdb remains unchecked. The CDR3 extends over 16 amino acids. Germline-derived CDR1 and CDR2 are DFQATT and SNEGSKA (reference sequence). CDR3 amino acids: CSASPPGLAGVYEQYF.

This chain links TRBV5-1 with TRBJ1-1. Germline CDR1 is SGHRS and CDR2 is YFSETQ. CDR3 length: 14 amino acids. CDR3 sequence: CASSLGRANTEAFF.

The V and J genes are TRBV5-4 and TRBJ2-6; TCRdb outputs TRBD1, but without DNA this stays unchecked. The CDR3 loop spans 17 amino acids. Germline V CDR1 and CDR2: SGHNT, YYREEE (reference sequence). CDR3 residues: CASSNPPTGLGANVLTF.

The gene calls are TRBV19 and TRBJ1-4; no DNA is available, so the TRBD1 call from TCRdb remains unchecked. This CDR3 has 14 residues. Germline V gene data show CDR1 as LNHDA and CDR2 as SQIVND (reference sequence). The CDR3 loop is CASSKWGSNEKLFF.

The chain has TRBV6-1 and TRBJ1-4; TCRdb gives TRBD1 as the D gene, but with no DNA this cannot be confirmed. The V gene's germline CDR1 is MNHNS and CDR2 SASEGT. This CDR3 contains 15 residues. The CDR3 reads CASSERTGRNEKLFF.

This chain uses TRBV12-3 or TRBV12-4 with TRBJ2-5. The CDR3 is made up of 17 amino acids. CDR3 amino acids: CASRKPVSSLREETQYF.

The chain combines TRBV20-1 with TRBJ2-3. The germline V gene encodes CDR1 DFQATT and CDR2 SNEGSKA (reference sequence). The CDR3 is 14 amino acids. This CDR3 reads CSANYGHTTDTQYF.

The rearrangement links TRBV6-1 to TRBJ2-4; TCRdb selects TRBD1, and the lack of DNA leaves this call unchecked. The length of the CDR3 is 15 residues. CDR1 and CDR2 from the germline V gene are MNHNS and SASEGT. The CDR3 loop reads CASSRDGLAKNIQYF.

The chain combines TRBV25-1 with TRBJ2-2; no DNA is available, so the TRBD2 call from TCRdb remains unchecked. Germline V lookup: CDR1 MGHDK, CDR2 SYGVNS. This CDR3 region has 12 residues. CDR3 residues: CASRGVDGELFF.

The chain joins TRBV30 to TRBJ2-2; the TCRdb call, TRBD2, lacks DNA for checking. This CDR3 contains 15 residues. The germline CDR1 and CDR2 sequences are GTSNPN and SVGIG (reference sequence). The CDR3 spells CAWMFLAGTGGELFF.